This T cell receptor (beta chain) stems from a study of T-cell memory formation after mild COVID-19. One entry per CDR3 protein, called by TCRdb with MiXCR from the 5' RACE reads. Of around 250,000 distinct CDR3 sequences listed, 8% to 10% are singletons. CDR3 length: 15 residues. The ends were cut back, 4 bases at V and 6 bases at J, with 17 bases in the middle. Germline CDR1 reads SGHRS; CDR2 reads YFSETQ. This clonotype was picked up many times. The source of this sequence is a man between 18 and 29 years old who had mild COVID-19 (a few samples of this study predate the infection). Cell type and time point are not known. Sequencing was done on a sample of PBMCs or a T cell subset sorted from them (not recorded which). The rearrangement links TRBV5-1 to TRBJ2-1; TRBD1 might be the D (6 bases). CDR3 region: CASSSRGQLGNEQFF. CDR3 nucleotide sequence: TGCGCCAGCAGCAGCAGGGGCCAACTCGGCAATGAGCAGTTCTTC.